This T cell receptor beta chain was identified in a study of regulatory T cells in long-lasting Graves disease. Documented time point: persistent/refractory GD, antithyroid drugs over 5 years with positive TRAb. From PBMCs, RNA was extracted and then used to make the TCR library. HTBI primers from iRepertoire and Arm-PCR of CDR3 regions yielded the TCR beta libraries. TCRdb re-derived calls from the multiplex PCR reads in MiXCR, one entry per CDR3 protein. The sample has 350,000 to 500,000 distinct CDR3 sequences, under 25% seen once; the top ten hold approximately 15%. Specimen: peripheral blood mononuclear cells (PBMCs), collected when the disease was refractory, from a patient treated with antithyroid drugs. The TCR sequence derives from a female donor with Graves disease.

The CDR3 nucleotides are TGCAGTGCTAGAGATATAGCGGGAGATTGGAATGAGCAGTTCTTC. Amino acids: CSARDIAGDWNEQFF. V gene TRBV20-1 combines with J gene TRBJ2-1; 9 bases line up with TRBD2. The germline V gene encodes CDR1 DFQATT and CDR2 SNEGSKA (reference sequence). The trim removed 0 bases at V and 7 bases at J, leaving 7 bases unmatched. CDR3 size: 15 residues.